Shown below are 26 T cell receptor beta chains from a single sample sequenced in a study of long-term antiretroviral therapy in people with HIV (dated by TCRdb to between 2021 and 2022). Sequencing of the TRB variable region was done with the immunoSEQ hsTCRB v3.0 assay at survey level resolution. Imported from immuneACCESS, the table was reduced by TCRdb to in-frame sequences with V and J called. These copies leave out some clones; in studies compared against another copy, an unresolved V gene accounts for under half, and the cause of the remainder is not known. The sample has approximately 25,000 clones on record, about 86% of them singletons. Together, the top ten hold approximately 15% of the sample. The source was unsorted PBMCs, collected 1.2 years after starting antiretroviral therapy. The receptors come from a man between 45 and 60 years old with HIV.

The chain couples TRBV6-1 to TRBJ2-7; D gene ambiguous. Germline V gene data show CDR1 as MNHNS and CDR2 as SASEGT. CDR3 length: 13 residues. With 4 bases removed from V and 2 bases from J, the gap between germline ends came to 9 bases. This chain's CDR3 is CASSVPQPYEQYF. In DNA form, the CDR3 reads TGTGCCAGCAGTGTGCCTCAGCCCTACGAGCAGTACTTC.

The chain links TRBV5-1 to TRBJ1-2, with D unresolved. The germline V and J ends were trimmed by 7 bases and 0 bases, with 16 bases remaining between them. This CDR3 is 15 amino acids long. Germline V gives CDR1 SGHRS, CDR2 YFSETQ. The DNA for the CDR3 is TGCGCCAGCCAGTCAGGAGCCTATCCTAACTATGGCTACACCTTC. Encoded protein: CASQSGAYPNYGYTF.

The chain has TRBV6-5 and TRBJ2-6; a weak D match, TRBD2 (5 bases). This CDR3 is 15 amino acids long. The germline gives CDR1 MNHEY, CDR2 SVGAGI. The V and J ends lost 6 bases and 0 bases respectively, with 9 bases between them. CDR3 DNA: TGTGCCAGCAGATCGGGGAGCTCTGGGGCCAACGTCCTGACTTTC. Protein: CASRSGSSGANVLTF.

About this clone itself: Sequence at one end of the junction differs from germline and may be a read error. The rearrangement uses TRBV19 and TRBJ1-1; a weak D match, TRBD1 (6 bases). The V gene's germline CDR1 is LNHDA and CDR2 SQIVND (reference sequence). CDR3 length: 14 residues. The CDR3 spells CASSIGGSRTEAFF. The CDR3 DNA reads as TGTGCCAGTAGCATAGGGGGGTCGAGGACTGAAGCTTTCTTT.

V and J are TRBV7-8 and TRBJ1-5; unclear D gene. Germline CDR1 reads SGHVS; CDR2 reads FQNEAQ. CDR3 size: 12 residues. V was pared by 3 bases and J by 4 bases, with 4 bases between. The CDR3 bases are TGTGCCAGCAGCTTTTCGAATCAGCCCCAGCATTTT. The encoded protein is CASSFSNQPQHF. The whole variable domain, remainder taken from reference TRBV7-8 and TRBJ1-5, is GAGVSQSPRYKVAKRGQDVALRCDPISGHVSLFWYQQALGQGPEFLTYFQNEAQLDKSGLPSDRFFAERPEGSVSTLKIQRTQQEDSAVYLCASSFSNQPQHFGDGTRLSIL.

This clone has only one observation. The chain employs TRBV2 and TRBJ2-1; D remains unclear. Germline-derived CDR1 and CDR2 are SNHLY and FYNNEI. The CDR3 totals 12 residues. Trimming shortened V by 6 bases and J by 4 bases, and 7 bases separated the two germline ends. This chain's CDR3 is CASREQYNEQFF. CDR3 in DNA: TGTGCCAGCAGAGAACAGTACAATGAGCAGTTCTTC.

The CDR3 DNA sequence: TGCAGCGCCCCGGGACAGGGAGACGGCTACACCTTC. Translating it yields CSAPGQGDGYTF. This chain connects TRBV29-1 to TRBJ1-2; 9 bases map to TRBD1. This CDR3 spans 12 amino acids. Germline V gene data show CDR1 as SQVTM and CDR2 as ANQGSEA. V dropped 7 bases and J dropped 8; count of bases not matched to a gene: 8.

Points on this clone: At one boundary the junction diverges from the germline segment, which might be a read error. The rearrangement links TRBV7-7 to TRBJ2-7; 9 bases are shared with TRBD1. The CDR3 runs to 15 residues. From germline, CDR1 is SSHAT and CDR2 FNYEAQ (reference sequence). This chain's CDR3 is CASSLGTGGFYEQYF. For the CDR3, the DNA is TGTGCTAGCAGCTTAGGTACAGGGGGCTTCTACGAGCAGTACTTC.

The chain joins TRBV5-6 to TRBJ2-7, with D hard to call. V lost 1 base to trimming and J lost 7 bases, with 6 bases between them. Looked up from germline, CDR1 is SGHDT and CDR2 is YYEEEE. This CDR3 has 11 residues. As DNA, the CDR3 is TGTGCCAGCAGCTTGTCCCGGGAGCAGTACTTC. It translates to CASSLSREQYF. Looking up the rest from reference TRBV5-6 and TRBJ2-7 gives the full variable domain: DAGVTQSPTHLIKTRGQQVTLRCSPKSGHDTVSWYQQALGQGPQFIFQYYEEEERQRGNFPDRFSGHQFPNYSSELNVNALLLGDSALYLCASSLSREQYFGPGTRLTVT.

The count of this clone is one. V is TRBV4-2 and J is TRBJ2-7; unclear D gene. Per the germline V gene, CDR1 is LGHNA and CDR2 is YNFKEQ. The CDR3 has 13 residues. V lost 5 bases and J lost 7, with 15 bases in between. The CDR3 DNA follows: TGTGCCAGCAGCGCAGGCACGCAAGGAGAGCAGTACTTC. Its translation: CASSAGTQGEQYF.

This CDR3 is CASSLGGPNFNQPQHF. The CDR3, as DNA: TGTGCCAGCAGCTTAGGGGGACCCAACTTCAATCAGCCCCAGCATTTT. The chain recombines TRBV7-2 with TRBJ1-5; a weak D match, TRBD1 (5 bases). The V and J ends lost 1 base and 3 bases respectively, with 13 bases between them. Germline-derived CDR1 and CDR2 are SGHTA and FQGNSA. The CDR3 covers 16 residues.

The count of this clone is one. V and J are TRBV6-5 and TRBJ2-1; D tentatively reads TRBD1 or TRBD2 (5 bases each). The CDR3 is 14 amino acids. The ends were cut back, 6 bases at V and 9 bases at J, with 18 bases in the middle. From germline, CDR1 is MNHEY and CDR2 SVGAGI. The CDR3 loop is CASSPGDGVGEQFF. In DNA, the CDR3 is TGTGCCAGCAGCCCCGGGGACGGGGTGGGTGAGCAGTTCTTC.

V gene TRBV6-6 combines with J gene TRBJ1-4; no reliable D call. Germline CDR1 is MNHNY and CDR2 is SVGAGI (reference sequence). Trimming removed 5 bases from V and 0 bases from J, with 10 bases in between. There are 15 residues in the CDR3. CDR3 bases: TGTGCCAGCAGTCCCCCCACGGCAACTAATGAAAAACTGTTTTTT. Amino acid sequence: CASSPPTATNEKLFF.

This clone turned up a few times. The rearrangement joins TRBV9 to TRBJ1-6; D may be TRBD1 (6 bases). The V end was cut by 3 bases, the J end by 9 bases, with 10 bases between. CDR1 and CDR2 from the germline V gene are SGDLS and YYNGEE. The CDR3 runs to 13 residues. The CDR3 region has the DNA TGTGCCAGCAGCGCACGGGACACTTCACCCCTCCACTTT. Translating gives CASSARDTSPLHF.

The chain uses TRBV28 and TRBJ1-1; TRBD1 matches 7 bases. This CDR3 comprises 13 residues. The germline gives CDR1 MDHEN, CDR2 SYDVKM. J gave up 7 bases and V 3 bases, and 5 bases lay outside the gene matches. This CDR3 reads CASSFPGQFEAFF. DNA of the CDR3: TGTGCCAGCAGTTTCCCGGGACAGTTTGAAGCTTTCTTT.

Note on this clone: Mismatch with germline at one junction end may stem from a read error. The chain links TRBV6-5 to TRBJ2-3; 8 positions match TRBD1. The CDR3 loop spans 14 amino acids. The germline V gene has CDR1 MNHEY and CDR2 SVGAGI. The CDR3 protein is CASSYSRGTGTQYF. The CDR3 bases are TGTGCCAGCAGTTACTCGAGGGGGACAGGTACGCAGTATTTT.

The CDR3 bases are TGTGCCAGCAGTTGGACAGGGACTGAAGCTTTCTTT. Translating it yields CASSWTGTEAFF. V is TRBV6-5 and J is TRBJ1-1; TRBD1 matches 8 bases. Germline assignment: CDR1 MNHEY and CDR2 SVGAGI. The CDR3 covers 12 residues. The V segment lost 4 bases and the J segment 5 bases; nucleotides outside the gene matches: 0.

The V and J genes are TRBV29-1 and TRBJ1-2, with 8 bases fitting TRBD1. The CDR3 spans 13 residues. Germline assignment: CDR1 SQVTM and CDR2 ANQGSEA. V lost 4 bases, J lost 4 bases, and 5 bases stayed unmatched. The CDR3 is CSVAKDRVYGYTF. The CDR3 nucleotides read TGCAGCGTTGCTAAGGACAGGGTCTATGGCTACACCTTC.

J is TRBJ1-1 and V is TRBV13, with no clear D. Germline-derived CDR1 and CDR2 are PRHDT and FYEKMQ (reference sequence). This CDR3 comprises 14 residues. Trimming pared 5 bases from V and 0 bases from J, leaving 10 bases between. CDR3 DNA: TGTGCCAGCAGCCCCGGGCGGGTGAACACTGAAGCTTTCTTT. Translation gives CASSPGRVNTEAFF.

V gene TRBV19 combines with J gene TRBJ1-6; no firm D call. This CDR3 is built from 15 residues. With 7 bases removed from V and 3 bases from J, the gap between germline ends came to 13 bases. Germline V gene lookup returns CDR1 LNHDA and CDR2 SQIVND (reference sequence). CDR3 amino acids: CASTPPGIYNSPLHF. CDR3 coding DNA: TGTGCCAGTACCCCTCCGGGAATCTATAATTCACCCCTCCACTTT. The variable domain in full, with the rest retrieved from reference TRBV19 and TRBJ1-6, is DGGITQSPKYLFRKEGQNVTLSCEQNLNHDAMYWYRQDPGQGLRLIYYSQIVNDFQKGDIAEGYSVSREKKESFPLTVTSAQKNPTAFYLCASTPPGIYNSPLHFGNGTRLTVT.

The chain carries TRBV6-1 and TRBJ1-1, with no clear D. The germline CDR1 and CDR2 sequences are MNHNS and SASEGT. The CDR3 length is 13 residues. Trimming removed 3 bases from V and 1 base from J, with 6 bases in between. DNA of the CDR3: TGTGCCAGCAGTGATGTTAGGAACACTGAAGCTTTCTTT. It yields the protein CASSDVRNTEAFF.

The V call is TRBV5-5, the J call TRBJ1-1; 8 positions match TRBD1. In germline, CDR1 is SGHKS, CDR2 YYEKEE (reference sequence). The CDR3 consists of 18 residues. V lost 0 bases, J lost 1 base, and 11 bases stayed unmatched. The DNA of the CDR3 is TGTGCCAGCAGCTTGGCTCAGGGCAGGGGGCATAAGAACACTGAAGCTTTCTTT. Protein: CASSLAQGRGHKNTEAFF.

DNA for the CDR3: TGTGCCAGCAGCTTAGAAGTACCCAATGAGCAGTTCTTC. It yields the protein CASSLEVPNEQFF. The chain carries TRBV7-3 and TRBJ2-1; D not certain. Germline assignment: CDR1 SGHTA and CDR2 FQGTGA. Deletions cut 2 bases from V and 6 bases from J, with 8 bases between. This CDR3 has 13 residues.

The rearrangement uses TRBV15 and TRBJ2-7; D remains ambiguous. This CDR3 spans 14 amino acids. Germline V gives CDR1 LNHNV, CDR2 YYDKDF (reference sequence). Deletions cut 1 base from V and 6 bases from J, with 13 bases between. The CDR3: CATSRVSRQSEQYF. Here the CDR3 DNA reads TGTGCCACCAGCAGAGTTAGCAGGCAGAGCGAGCAGTACTTC. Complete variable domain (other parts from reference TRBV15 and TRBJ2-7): DAMVIQNPRYQVTQFGKPVTLSCSQTLNHNVMYWYQQKSSQAPKLLFHYYDKDFNNEADTPDNFQSRRPNTSFCFLDIRSPGLGDTAMYLCATSRVSRQSEQYFGPGTRLTVT.

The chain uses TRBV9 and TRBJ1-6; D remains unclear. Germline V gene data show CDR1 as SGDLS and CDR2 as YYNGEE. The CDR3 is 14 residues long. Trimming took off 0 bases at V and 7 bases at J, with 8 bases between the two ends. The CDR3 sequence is CASSVASGNSPLHF. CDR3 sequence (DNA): TGTGCCAGCAGCGTAGCTAGTGGAAATTCACCCCTCCACTTT.

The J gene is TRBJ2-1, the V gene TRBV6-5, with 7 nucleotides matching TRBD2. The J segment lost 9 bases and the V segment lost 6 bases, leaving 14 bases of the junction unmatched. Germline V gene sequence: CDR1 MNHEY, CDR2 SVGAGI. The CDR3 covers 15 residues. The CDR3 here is CASRTGTTAPSEQFF. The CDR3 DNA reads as TGTGCCAGCAGAACCGGGACTACGGCGCCCAGTGAGCAGTTCTTC.